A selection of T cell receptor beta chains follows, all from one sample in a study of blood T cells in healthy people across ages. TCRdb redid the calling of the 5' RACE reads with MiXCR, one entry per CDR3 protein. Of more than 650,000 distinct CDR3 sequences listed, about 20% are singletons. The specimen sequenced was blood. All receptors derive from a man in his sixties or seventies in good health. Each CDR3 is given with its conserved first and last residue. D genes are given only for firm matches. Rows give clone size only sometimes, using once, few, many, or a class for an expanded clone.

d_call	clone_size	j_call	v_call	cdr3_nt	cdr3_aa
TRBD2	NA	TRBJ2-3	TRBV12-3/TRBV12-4	TGTGCCAGCAGCTCCTTAGCGGGAGGTGGAGATACGCAGTATTTT	CASSSLAGGGDTQYF
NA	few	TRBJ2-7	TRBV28	TGTGCCAGCAGAAGGACCTACGGCTCTGGCTCCTACGAGCAGTACTTC	CASRRTYGSGSYEQYF
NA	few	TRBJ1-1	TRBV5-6	TGTGCCAGCAGCATACCGACAGTCATGAACACTGAAGCTTTCTTT	CASSIPTVMNTEAFF
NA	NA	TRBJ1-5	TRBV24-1	TGTGCCACCAGTGACGCACGGTATAGCAATCAGCCCCAGCATTTT	CATSDARYSNQPQHF
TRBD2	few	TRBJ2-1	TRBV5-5	TGTGCCAGCAGCCCGGGACTAGCGGGGCAAAATGAGCAGTTCTTC	CASSPGLAGQNEQFF
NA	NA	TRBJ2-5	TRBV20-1	TGCAGTGCCCCCGCACGGGGTGCCGGCTATAGTATTGGAGAGCAGTACTTC	CSAPARGAGYSIGEQYF
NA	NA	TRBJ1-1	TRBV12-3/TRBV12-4	TGTGCCAGCAGTTTTCCCACTGAAGCTTTCTTT	CASSFPTEAFF
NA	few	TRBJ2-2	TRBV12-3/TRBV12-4	TGTGCCAGCAGTTTAGCGACAGGAGCCACCGGGGAGCTGTTTTTT	CASSLATGATGELFF
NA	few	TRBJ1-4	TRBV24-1	TGTGCCACCAGTGACTGGATGGGGGAAAAACTGTTTTTT	CATSDWMGEKLFF
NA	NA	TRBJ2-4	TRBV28	TGTGCCAGCAGTTTTTTTTGGTCGGACATTCAGTACTTC	CASSFFWSDIQYF